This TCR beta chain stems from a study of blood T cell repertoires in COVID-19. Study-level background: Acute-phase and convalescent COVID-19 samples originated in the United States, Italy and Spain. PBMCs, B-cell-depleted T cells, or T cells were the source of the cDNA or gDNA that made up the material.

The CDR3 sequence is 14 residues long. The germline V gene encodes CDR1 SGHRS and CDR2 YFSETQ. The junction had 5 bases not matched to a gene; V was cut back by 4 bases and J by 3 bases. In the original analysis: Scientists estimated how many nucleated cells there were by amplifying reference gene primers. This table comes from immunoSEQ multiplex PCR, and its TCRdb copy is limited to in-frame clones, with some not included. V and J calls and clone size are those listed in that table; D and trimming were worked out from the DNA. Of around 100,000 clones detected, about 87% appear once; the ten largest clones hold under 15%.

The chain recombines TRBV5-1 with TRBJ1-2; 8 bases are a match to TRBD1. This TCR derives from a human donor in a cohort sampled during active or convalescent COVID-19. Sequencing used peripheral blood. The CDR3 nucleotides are TGCGCCAGCAGCGTACTGACAGGGGACTATGGCTACACCTTC. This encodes CASSVLTGDYGYTF.